This passage covers 15 T cell receptor beta chains from one sample sequenced in a study of blood T cell repertoires in COVID-19. Sequencing used immunoSEQ multiplex PCR; TCRdb keeps in-frame clones, though not all of them. The sample records roughly 100,000 clones, roughly 89% being singletons. The source material was peripheral blood. The receptors derive from a human donor in a cohort sampled during active COVID-19.

J is TRBJ2-7 and V is TRBV11-1, with D hard to call. The V and J ends lost 5 bases and 0 bases respectively, with 14 bases between them. Germline V gene sequence: CDR1 SGHAT, CDR2 FQDESV (reference sequence). The CDR3 totals 15 residues. CDR3 in DNA: TGTGCCAGCAGCCGCGGCTCGCGGAACTCCTACGAGCAGTACTTC. It encodes CASSRGSRNSYEQYF.

V is TRBV4-1 and J is TRBJ2-5, with D possibly TRBD1 on 6 matching bases. Germline loops: CDR1 MGHRA, CDR2 YSYEKL. The CDR3 length is 16 residues. Trimming stripped 3 bases from V and 3 bases from J, with 17 bases between. CDR3: CASSHLTQGSKETQYF. Written as DNA, the CDR3 is TGCGCCAGCAGCCACCTTACACAGGGCTCCAAAGAGACCCAGTACTTC.

This clone was counted a few times. The chain combines TRBV20-1 with TRBJ1-2; D is unclear. The germline gives CDR1 DFQATT, CDR2 SNEGSKA (reference sequence). Trimming shortened V by 6 bases and J by 14 bases, and 10 bases separated the two germline ends. CDR3 size: 8 residues. The CDR3 loop reads CSAARLTF. CDR3 DNA sequence: TGCAGTGCCGCGAGACTAACCTTC.

V usage is TRBV3-1 (or the pseudogene TRBV3-2) and J usage is TRBJ2-5; 7 positions agree with TRBD2. CDR1 and CDR2 from the germline V gene are LGHDT and YNNKEL (reference sequence). V was pared by 0 bases and J by 1 base, with 23 bases of the junction left unmatched. The CDR3 extends over 22 amino acids. The chain's CDR3 is CASSQDSTREWRPGGTQETQYF. The CDR3 DNA is TGTGCCAGCAGCCAAGATTCTACAAGGGAGTGGCGGCCCGGGGGGACCCAAGAGACCCAGTACTTC.

The chain uses TRBV28 and TRBJ1-5; D unresolved. This CDR3 spans 13 amino acids. The ends were cut back, 6 bases at V and 5 bases at J, with 11 bases in the middle. Germline V lookup: CDR1 MDHEN, CDR2 SYDVKM. CDR3 in amino acids: CASSIDGDQPQHF. Written as DNA, the CDR3 is TGTGCCAGCAGCATTGACGGGGATCAGCCCCAGCATTTT.

The rearrangement links TRBV4-3 to TRBJ1-3; no firm D call. This CDR3 spans 13 amino acids. Per the germline V gene, CDR1 is LGHNA and CDR2 is YSLEER. Trimming took off 4 bases at V and 4 bases at J, with 8 bases between the two ends. CDR3 sequence (DNA): TGCGCCAGCAGCCCATCCCCCGGAAACACCATATATTTT. This gives the protein CASSPSPGNTIYF.

V and J are TRBV19 and TRBJ1-1, with no clear D. Germline V gene sequence: CDR1 LNHDA, CDR2 SQIVND (reference sequence). The ends were cut back, 7 bases at V and 0 bases at J, with 9 bases in the middle. The CDR3 loop spans 13 amino acids. CDR3 loop: CASTAALNTEAFF. Here the CDR3 DNA reads TGTGCCAGTACCGCGGCGCTGAACACTGAAGCTTTCTTT.

The rearrangement joins TRBV4-1 to TRBJ2-5; a possible D gene is TRBD2 (6 bases). The germline CDR1 and CDR2 sequences are MGHRA and YSYEKL. The CDR3 has 14 residues. Trimming removed 3 bases from V and 5 bases from J, with 13 bases in between. As DNA, the CDR3 is TGCGCCAGCAGCCAGGGGGACTTCAGGGAGACCCAGTACTTC. It translates to CASSQGDFRETQYF.

The DNA for the CDR3 is TGCGCCAGCAGCCCGGGGCAGGGAGGGGAGACCCAGTACTTC. Protein: CASSPGQGGETQYF. J is TRBJ2-5 and V is TRBV5-1, with 7 bases lining up with TRBD2. Germline trimming cut 4 bases from V and 5 bases from J; bases unmatched to any gene: 8. Germline V CDR1 and CDR2: SGHRS, YFSETQ. The CDR3 has 14 amino acids.

The chain has TRBV2 and TRBJ2-3, with no clear D. V lost 3 bases, J lost 3 bases, and 10 bases lay in between. The CDR3 consists of 14 residues. From germline, CDR1 is SNHLY and CDR2 FYNNEI. Written as DNA, the CDR3 is TGTGCCAGCAGTGAGACTGGTTGGACAGATACGCAGTATTTT. This sequence encodes CASSETGWTDTQYF.

The J gene is TRBJ2-1, the V gene TRBV2; TRBD2 agrees at 7 bases. Germline CDR1 and CDR2: SNHLY and FYNNEI. The CDR3 consists of 14 residues. V shed 0 bases, J shed 14 bases, and the junction held 10 bases outside the gene matches. The CDR3: CASSEALVGGSEFF. The CDR3 DNA is TGTGCCAGCAGTGAAGCGCTTGTGGGGGGGTCGGAGTTCTTC.

The V and J genes are TRBV18 and TRBJ2-2, with TRBD2 as a possible D gene (5 bases). In germline, CDR1 is KGHSH, CDR2 LQKENI. This CDR3 comprises 13 residues. The V end lost 3 bases, the J end lost 5 bases, and 7 bases lay between the germline ends. DNA for the CDR3: TGTGCCAGCTCACCTGGGGAGACCGGGGAGCTGTTTTTT. It specifies CASSPGETGELFF.

The chain employs TRBV4-2 and TRBJ1-1; D remains unclear. The ends were cut back, 0 bases at V and 1 base at J, with 6 bases in the middle. The CDR3 totals 14 residues. In germline, CDR1 is LGHNA, CDR2 YNFKEQ. The DNA of the CDR3 is TGTGCCAGCAGCCAAGAACACGAGAACACTGAAGCTTTCTTT. Translating gives CASSQEHENTEAFF.

Of note for this clone: The junction differs from germline at one of its ends, possibly a read error. The sample contains more than one DNA sequence encoding this CDR3. The rearrangement joins TRBV6-5 to TRBJ1-3, with TRBD1 identical over 7 bases. CDR3 length equals 16 residues. Germline V CDR1 and CDR2: MNHEY, SVGAGI. The CDR3 sequence is CASSSRQGRSGNTIYF. The CDR3 DNA reads TGCGCCAGCAGTTCCCGACAGGGTCGCTCTGGAAACACCATATATTTT.

This chain links TRBV7-8 with TRBJ2-1; 12 bases agree with TRBD2. CDR1 is SGHVS and CDR2 is FQNEAQ in the germline V gene. The length of the CDR3 is 18 residues. V gave up 2 bases and J gave up 2 bases; unmatched junction bases: 7. This CDR3 is CASSLNLAGGLTYNEQFF. CDR3 in DNA: TGTGCCAGCAGCTTAAACCTAGCGGGAGGGCTTACCTACAATGAGCAGTTCTTC.